The rows below give T cell receptor beta chains drawn from one sample of a study of blood T cell repertoires in COVID-19. Using immunoSEQ multiplex PCR, the repertoire was profiled, and TCRdb retains in-frame clones only, with some absent. Among 100,000 or so clones listed, roughly 78% were seen once. The sequenced material came from peripheral blood. Receptors originate from a woman aged 80 or older with acute or convalescent COVID-19. CDR3s include the opening cysteine and the closing phenylalanine or tryptophan. D genes are given only for firm matches. The listing skips clone size in some rows; elsewhere it reads once, few, many or a size class.

V	length	size	D	J	CDR3	DNA
TRBV2	14	medium-sized	-	TRBJ1-1	CASSVDSLGTEAFF	TGTGCCAGCAGCGTAGACAGCCTCGGGACTGAAGCTTTCTTT
TRBV5-8	13	-	TRBD1	TRBJ2-7	CASSLRGYDEQYF	TGTGCCAGCAGTCTCAGGGGGTACGACGAGCAGTACTTC
TRBV3-1/TRBV3-2	16	-	TRBD2	TRBJ2-5	CASSQGHAGGQETQYF	TGTGCCAGCAGCCAAGGGCATGCGGGGGGCCAAGAGACCCAGTACTTC
TRBV15	16	once	-	TRBJ1-4	CATSRDRRGTNEKLFF	TGTGCCACCAGCAGAGACCGACGGGGAACTAATGAAAAACTGTTTTTT
TRBV2	11	once	-	TRBJ2-3	CASKGWDTQYF	TGTGCCAGCAAGGGGTGGGATACGCAGTATTTT
TRBV6-6	14	-	-	TRBJ1-2	CASSYPVGGDGYTF	TGTGCCAGCAGTTACCCGGTAGGGGGTGATGGCTACACCTTC
TRBV7-3	13	-	-	TRBJ1-2	CASSGQGNYGYTF	TGTGCCAGCAGCGGGCAGGGGAACTATGGCTACACCTTC
TRBV10-3	12	-	-	TRBJ2-2	CAIWGGSGELFF	TGTGCCATTTGGGGCGGTTCCGGGGAGCTGTTTTTT
TRBV7-9	15	-	TRBD1	TRBJ2-5	CASSLTGTVQETQYF	TGTGCCAGCAGCTTAACAGGGACAGTACAAGAGACCCAGTACTTC
TRBV27	17	-	-	TRBJ1-5	CASSPGWGREGNQPQHF	TGTGCCAGCAGTCCAGGTTGGGGACGGGAGGGCAATCAGCCCCAGCATTTT
TRBV27	14	once	-	TRBJ1-5	CASGFSGRNQPQHF	TGTGCCAGCGGGTTTTCCGGGAGGAATCAGCCCCAGCATTTT
TRBV5-1	16	once	TRBD1	TRBJ1-5	CASSPGTGFSNQPQHF	TGCGCCAGCAGCCCTGGGACAGGGTTTAGCAATCAGCCCCAGCATTTT
TRBV10-3	13	-	TRBD1	TRBJ1-5	CAIRGQVTQPQHF	TGTGCCATCAGAGGACAGGTGACCCAGCCCCAGCATTTT
TRBV3-1/TRBV3-2	13	-	-	TRBJ2-7	CASSQDLDRRQYF	TGTGCCAGCAGCCAAGATCTAGACCGACGGCAGTACTTC
TRBV4-3	16	-	TRBD2	TRBJ2-1	CASSQLAGGLYNEQFF	TGCGCCAGCAGCCAACTAGCGGGGGGGCTCTACAATGAGCAGTTCTTC
TRBV3-1/TRBV3-2	12	-	-	TRBJ2-3	CASSLRPPEQYF	TGTGCCAGCAGCCTGCGGCCTCCGGAGCAGTATTTT
TRBV11-2	14	-	-	TRBJ2-5	CASSISPTYGTQYF	TGTGCCAGCAGCATAAGCCCCACCTACGGGACCCAGTACTTC
TRBV27	13	-	TRBD1	TRBJ1-1	CASARQGYTEAFF	TGTGCCAGCGCCCGACAGGGGTACACTGAAGCTTTCTTT
TRBV9	16	-	-	TRBJ1-1	CASSVGPGHENTEAFF	TGTGCCAGCAGCGTAGGACCCGGACATGAGAACACTGAAGCTTTCTTT
TRBV3-1/TRBV3-2	13	-	-	TRBJ2-1	CASSLVTANEQFF	TGTGCCAGCAGCCTCGTCACAGCTAATGAGCAGTTCTTC
TRBV2	14	-	-	TRBJ2-3	CASTRSGPGDTQYF	TGTGCCAGCACTCGTAGCGGTCCCGGAGATACGCAGTATTTT
TRBV7-9	13	-	TRBD1	TRBJ2-1	CASGGQLNNEQFF	TGTGCCAGTGGGGGACAGCTAAACAATGAGCAGTTCTTC
TRBV5-6	15	-	TRBD2	TRBJ2-3	CASSYSGGAGDTQYF	TGTGCCAGCAGTTATAGCGGGGGGGCTGGAGATACGCAGTATTTT
TRBV2	14	-	-	TRBJ1-2	CASSEGGQYYGYTF	TGTGCCAGCAGTGAAGGGGGACAATACTATGGCTACACCTTC
TRBV11-2	14	-	TRBD1	TRBJ2-2	CASSPDRGTGELFF	TGTGCCAGCAGCCCGGACAGGGGGACCGGGGAGCTGTTTTTT
TRBV27	14	few	-	TRBJ2-7	CASSLTGLPYEQYF	TGTGCCAGCAGTCTGACAGGTCTCCCCTACGAGCAGTACTTC
TRBV6-6	13	-	-	TRBJ1-5	CASTTKSNQPQHF	TGTGCCAGCACCACTAAAAGCAATCAGCCCCAGCATTTT